Each of the 23 T cell receptor beta chains below was sequenced from the same sample in a study of blood T cell repertoires in COVID-19. Method: immunoSEQ multiplex PCR; TCRdb's copy keeps in-frame clones and lacks some. Among tens of thousands of clones listed, 70% to 90% were seen once. The source material was peripheral blood. Receptor source: a middle-aged man with acute or convalescent COVID-19.

The chain combines TRBV6-5 with TRBJ1-4; the match to TRBD1 covers 8 bases. The CDR3 runs 15 residues. CDR1 MNHEY and CDR2 SVGAGI come from the germline V gene. With 4 bases clipped from V and 7 bases from J, the junction kept 8 bases outside the gene matches. The chain's CDR3 is CASSSQDRAGEKLFF. In nucleotides, the CDR3 is TGTGCCAGCAGTTCTCAGGACAGGGCGGGTGAAAAACTGTTTTTT.

The chain employs TRBV7-8 and TRBJ1-5; D gene ambiguous. The V and J ends lost 1 base and 0 bases respectively, with 10 bases between them. Germline CDR1 reads SGHVS; CDR2 reads FQNEAQ. This CDR3 has 16 residues. The CDR3 protein is CASSLENFYSNQPQHF. CDR3 nucleotide sequence: TGTGCCAGCAGCTTAGAGAACTTTTATAGCAATCAGCCCCAGCATTTT. Variable domain in full (rest from reference TRBV7-8 and TRBJ1-5): GAGVSQSPRYKVAKRGQDVALRCDPISGHVSLFWYQQALGQGPEFLTYFQNEAQLDKSGLPSDRFFAERPEGSVSTLKIQRTQQEDSAVYLCASSLENFYSNQPQHFGDGTRLSIL.

This clone appeared once. Distinct nucleotide sequences in the sample also encode this CDR3. The rearrangement joins TRBV6-5 to TRBJ2-7, with 8 bases that match TRBD1. CDR1 is MNHEY and CDR2 is SVGAGI in the germline V gene. The CDR3 runs to 13 residues. The J segment lost 1 base and the V segment lost 6 bases, leaving 2 bases of the junction unmatched. DNA of the CDR3: TGTGCCAGCAGGAGGACAGGGTCCTACGAGCAGTACTTC. As protein: CASRRTGSYEQYF.

This chain links TRBV27 with TRBJ2-5, with 7 positions matching TRBD1. J was trimmed by 2 bases and V by 5 bases; bases with no gene match: 5. Per germline, CDR1 MNHEY and CDR2 SMNVEV (reference sequence). The CDR3 extends over 14 amino acids. The CDR3 reads CASSEGQSQETQYF. In nucleotides, the CDR3 is TGTGCCAGCAGTGAGGGACAGTCGCAAGAGACCCAGTACTTC.

The chain couples TRBV11-2 to TRBJ1-2; D gene uncertain. CDR1 and CDR2 (germline): SGHAT, FQNNGV. V was trimmed by 0 bases and J by 7 bases, leaving 15 bases between them. The CDR3 spans 15 residues. The CDR3 sequence: CASSLDPGIYAGYTF. CDR3 coding DNA: TGTGCCAGCAGCTTAGATCCAGGAATCTATGCTGGCTACACCTTC. The whole variable domain, remainder taken from reference TRBV11-2 and TRBJ1-2, is EAGVAQSPRYKIIEKRQSVAFWCNPISGHATLYWYQQILGQGPKLLIQFQNNGVVDDSQLPKDRFSAERLKGVDSTLKIQPAKLEDSAVYLCASSLDPGIYAGYTFGSGTRLTVV.

The rearrangement joins TRBV9 to TRBJ1-3, with D unresolved. V lost 0 bases, J lost 0 bases, and 10 bases lay in between. Germline CDR1 and CDR2: SGDLS and YYNGEE. The CDR3 is 16 amino acids. CDR3 in amino acids: CASSVGSISSGNTIYF. The CDR3 nucleotides are TGTGCCAGCAGCGTAGGGAGCATCAGCTCTGGAAACACCATATATTTT. Full variable domain (rest looked up from reference TRBV9 and TRBJ1-3): DSGVTQTPKHLITATGQRVTLRCSPRSGDLSVYWYQQSLDQGLQFLIQYYNGEERAKGNILERFSAQQFPDLHSELNLSSLELGDSALYFCASSVGSISSGNTIYFGEGSWLTVV.

This sequence joins TRBV18 and TRBJ1-2, with TRBD1 identical over 7 bases. Germline lookup yields CDR1 KGHSH and CDR2 LQKENI. This CDR3 comprises 15 residues. With V trimmed by 4 bases and J by 0 bases, 5 bases remained unmatched. The chain's CDR3 is CASSQGTEANYGYTF. The DNA of the CDR3 is TGTGCCAGCTCACAAGGGACAGAAGCTAACTATGGCTACACCTTC.

J is TRBJ2-6 and V is TRBV6-5; D gene uncertain. Germline loops: CDR1 MNHEY, CDR2 SVGAGI. Trimming removed 2 bases from V and 0 bases from J, with 8 bases in between. The CDR3 is 16 amino acids. The CDR3 nucleotides read TGTGCCAGCAGTTACGATCCGGGCTCTGGGGCCAACGTCCTGACTTTC. This encodes CASSYDPGSGANVLTF.

This clone was detected only a few times. This chain links TRBV18 with TRBJ1-1; tentatively, D is TRBD1 (6 bases). The CDR3 spans 13 residues. From germline, CDR1 is KGHSH and CDR2 LQKENI. The V and J ends lost 3 bases and 1 base respectively, with 6 bases between them. The CDR3 bases are TGTGCCAGCTCACCGACAGGGAACACTGAAGCTTTCTTT. Its protein product is CASSPTGNTEAFF.

This clone was detected a few times. Other DNA sequences in the same sample also yield this CDR3. J is TRBJ1-2 and V is TRBV6-5; TRBD1 matches at 8 bases. The ends lost 6 bases at V and 2 bases at J; junction bases unmatched: 5. This CDR3 comprises 14 residues. Germline V gene data show CDR1 as MNHEY and CDR2 as SVGAGI. CDR3 protein: CASRRGQGNYGYTF. The CDR3 bases are TGTGCCAGCAGGCGAGGACAGGGAAACTATGGCTACACCTTC.

The genes are TRBV5-8 and TRBJ1-2, with D perhaps matching TRBD1 (5 bases). Germline V lookup: CDR1 SGHTS, CDR2 YDEGEE. The CDR3 contains 15 residues. Trimming stripped 4 bases from V and 3 bases from J, with 16 bases between. The CDR3 here is CASSLRPAGDYGYTF. As DNA, the CDR3 is TGTGCCAGCAGCCTGAGGCCGGCGGGGGACTATGGCTACACCTTC. The full variable domain, in which reference TRBV5-8 and TRBJ1-2 provide the parts outside the CDR3, is EAGVTQSPTHLIKTRGQQATLRCSPISGHTSVYWYQQALGLGLQFLLWYDEGEERNRGNFPPRFSGRQFPNYSSELNVNALELEDSALYLCASSLRPAGDYGYTFGSGTRLTVV.

This rearrangement joins TRBV2 to TRBJ1-4, with no clear D. This CDR3 spans 13 amino acids. CDR1 and CDR2 from the germline V gene are SNHLY and FYNNEI. With 4 bases removed from V and 8 bases from J, the gap between germline ends came to 11 bases. CDR3 sequence: CASSVPGSEKLFF. CDR3 DNA sequence: TGTGCCAGCAGTGTCCCGGGATCCGAAAAACTGTTTTTT. The variable domain in full, with the rest retrieved from reference TRBV2 and TRBJ1-4, is EPEVTQTPSHQVTQMGQEVILRCVPISNHLYFYWYRQILGQKVEFLVSFYNNEISEKSEIFDDQFSVERPDGSNFTLKIRSTKLEDSAMYFCASSVPGSEKLFFGSGTQLSVL.

V and J are TRBV6-5 and TRBJ2-5; 9 bases align to TRBD1. CDR3 size: 14 residues. Germline CDR1 reads MNHEY; CDR2 reads SVGAGI. The J segment lost 5 bases and the V segment lost 7 bases, leaving 8 bases of the junction unmatched. CDR3 coding DNA: TGTGCCAGCACCTTGGGACAGGGAGGGGAGACCCAGTACTTC. Protein product: CASTLGQGGETQYF.

The chain uses TRBV6-5 and TRBJ2-3; D might be TRBD1 (6 bases). This CDR3 contains 14 residues. V was cut by 11 bases and J by 0 bases, with 15 bases left in between. Germline V gene data show CDR1 as MNHEY and CDR2 as SVGAGI. The DNA of the CDR3 is TGTGCCGGCGAGACAGGTCAAAGCACAGATACGCAGTATTTT. This gives the protein CAGETGQSTDTQYF.

J is TRBJ1-5 and V is TRBV18, with TRBD1 matching 9 bases. Trimming removed 4 bases from V and 1 base from J; junction bases left unmatched: 2. Looked up from germline, CDR1 is KGHSH and CDR2 is LQKENI. There are 15 residues in the CDR3. In DNA form, the CDR3 reads TGTGCCAGCTCACTACAGGGGGCCAGCAATCAGCCCCAGCATTTT. Encoded protein: CASSLQGASNQPQHF.

The DNA for the CDR3 is TGCGCCAGCAGCTTGGAGTGGGGGGTTCAAGAGACCCAGTACTTC. Translation: CASSLEWGVQETQYF. V is TRBV5-1 and J is TRBJ2-5; D perhaps matches TRBD2 (6 bases). The CDR3 has 15 amino acids. The germline CDR1 and CDR2 sequences are SGHRS and YFSETQ. V gave up 0 bases and J gave up 2 bases, with 11 bases separating them.

As regards this clone: One junction end does not reproduce the germline sequence, and a read error may be involved. The chain combines TRBV7-6 with TRBJ2-7, with TRBD2 identical over 7 bases. The CDR3 is made up of 15 amino acids. CDR1 SGHVS and CDR2 FNYEAQ come from the germline V gene. CDR3: CASSLGTTSKNPINF. The DNA of the CDR3 is TGTGCCAGCAGCTTAGGGACGACTAGCAAAAACCCTATAAACTTC.

This chain links TRBV28 with TRBJ2-5; the match to TRBD2 covers 8 bases. Unmatched junction bases numbered 10, after V lost 8 bases and J lost 2 bases. The CDR3 covers 15 residues. The V gene's germline CDR1 is MDHEN and CDR2 SYDVKM. The CDR3: CASSTPGTSQETQYF. DNA for the CDR3: TGTGCCAGCTCGACCCCAGGGACTAGTCAAGAGACCCAGTACTTC. The entire variable domain, with the rest obtained from reference TRBV28 and TRBJ2-5, is as follows: DVKVTQSSRYLVKRTGEKVFLECVQDMDHENMFWYRQDPGLGLRLIYFSYDVKMKEKGDIPEGYSVSREKKERFSLILESASTNQTSMYLCASSTPGTSQETQYFGPGTRLLVL.

This clone appeared once. The gene calls are TRBV7-9 and TRBJ2-2; TRBD1 might be the D (6 bases). The ends were cut back, 6 bases at V and 5 bases at J, with 13 bases in the middle. The germline V gene encodes CDR1 SEHNR and CDR2 FQNEAQ (reference sequence). The CDR3 covers 14 residues. This CDR3 is CASSRRTVTGELFF. CDR3 DNA sequence: TGTGCCAGCAGTCGGCGGACAGTAACCGGGGAGCTGTTTTTT.

This clone was seen more than once but under ten times. The rearrangement uses TRBV18 and TRBJ2-1; unclear D gene. CDR3 size: 15 residues. Germline loops: CDR1 KGHSH, CDR2 LQKENI. The ends were cut back, 8 bases at V and 8 bases at J, with 22 bases in the middle. CDR3 in DNA: TGTGCCAGCAGTGTAGAACCCCACCGCGTCGATGAGCAGTTCTTC. It translates to CASSVEPHRVDEQFF. The full variable domain, with the rest looked up from reference TRBV18 and TRBJ2-1, is NAGVMQNPRHLVRRRGQEARLRCSPMKGHSHVYWYRQLPEEGLKFMVYLQKENIIDESGMPKERFSAEFPKEGPSILRIQQVVRGDSAAYFCASSVEPHRVDEQFFGPGTRLTVL.

The rearrangement joins TRBV7-8 to TRBJ1-4; 7 bases align to TRBD1. The V and J ends lost 3 bases and 8 bases, in that order; junction bases with no gene match: 18. Germline CDR1 reads SGHVS; CDR2 reads FQNEAQ. This CDR3 has 18 amino acids. In DNA form, the CDR3 reads TGTGCCAGCAGCTTCGTCCCGGGACAGAAACCAATTAGCGAAAAACTGTTTTTT. Translation gives CASSFVPGQKPISEKLFF. Combining the CDR3 with reference TRBV7-8 and TRBJ1-4 gives the whole variable domain GAGVSQSPRYKVAKRGQDVALRCDPISGHVSLFWYQQALGQGPEFLTYFQNEAQLDKSGLPSDRFFAERPEGSVSTLKIQRTQQEDSAVYLCASSFVPGQKPISEKLFFGSGTQLSVL.

The gene calls are TRBV19 and TRBJ2-7; D remains unclear. The germline gives CDR1 LNHDA, CDR2 SQIVND (reference sequence). V dropped 1 base and J dropped 4 bases, with 11 bases sitting between them. The CDR3 has 14 residues. The CDR3 here is CASSIGANKYEQYF. The CDR3, as DNA: TGTGCCAGTAGTATAGGGGCCAACAAGTACGAGCAGTACTTC.

V gene TRBV24-1 combines with J gene TRBJ2-3; D is uncertain. Trimming cost V 8 bases and J 4 bases, with 12 bases left between them. CDR3 length: 13 amino acids. Germline lookup yields CDR1 KGHDR and CDR2 SFDVKD. The CDR3 DNA reads as TGTGCCACCAACACTCCCGAGGCAGATACGCAGTATTTT. Translating it yields CATNTPEADTQYF.